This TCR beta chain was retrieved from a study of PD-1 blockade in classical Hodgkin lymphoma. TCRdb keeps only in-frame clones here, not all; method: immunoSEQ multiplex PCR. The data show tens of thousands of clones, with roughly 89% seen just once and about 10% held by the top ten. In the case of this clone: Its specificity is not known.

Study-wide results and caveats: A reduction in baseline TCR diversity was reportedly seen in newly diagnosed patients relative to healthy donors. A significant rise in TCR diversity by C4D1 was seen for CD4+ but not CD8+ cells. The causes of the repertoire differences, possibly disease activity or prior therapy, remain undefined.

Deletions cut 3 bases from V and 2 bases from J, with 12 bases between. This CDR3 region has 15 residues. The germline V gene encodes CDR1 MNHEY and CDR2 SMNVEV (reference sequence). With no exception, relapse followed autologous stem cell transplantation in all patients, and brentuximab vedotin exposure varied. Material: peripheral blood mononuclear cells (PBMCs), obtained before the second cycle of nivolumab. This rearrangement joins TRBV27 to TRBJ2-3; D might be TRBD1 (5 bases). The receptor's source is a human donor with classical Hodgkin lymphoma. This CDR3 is CASSFGQTHTDTQYF. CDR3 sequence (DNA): TGTGCCAGCAGTTTCGGACAAACCCACACAGATACGCAGTATTTT.